Presented here are 8 T cell receptor beta chains from one specimen sequenced in a study of blood T cells in healthy people across ages (dated by TCRdb to 2014 to 2015). Library creation used 5' RACE. Sequenced on an Illumina HiSeq 2500. The second PCR ran for roughly 7 to 12 cycles and used a J-beta primer mix along with a sample-barcoded 5' primer. The raw public reads went through TCRdb reprocessing: fastp at Q25, MiXCR clone calling, in-frame beta chains kept. Each entry merges the rows of one CDR3 protein and shows their most common DNA and genes. The sample table shows 700,000 to 1,000,000 distinct CDR3 sequences, and around 45% are seen once. The ten largest clones represent about a fifth of the sample. Source material: blood. The receptor set was obtained from a man aged 55 to 70 in good health.

The chain is built from TRBV20-1 and TRBJ2-5, with D tentatively TRBD2 (7 bases). The V end was cut by 2 bases, the J end by 4 bases, with 14 bases between. Per germline, CDR1 DFQATT and CDR2 SNEGSKA (reference sequence). The CDR3 has 14 residues. The CDR3 bases are TGCAGTGCTAGAAAGGGGGGGGGCGGAGAGACCCAGTACTTC. Its protein product is CSARKGGGGETQYF.

The chain has TRBV6-2 or TRBV6-3 and TRBJ1-2, with TRBD1 as a possible D gene (6 bases). Trimming removed 5 bases from V and 4 bases from J, with 11 bases in between. Germline CDR1 is MNHEY and CDR2 is SVGEGT. The CDR3 sequence is 13 residues long. The CDR3 loop is CASSRTVGYGYTF. The CDR3 region has the DNA TGTGCCAGCAGTCGGACAGTGGGCTATGGCTACACCTTC.

As regards this clonotype: A junction boundary mismatches the germline segment, possibly from a read error. The rearrangement uses TRBV4-3 and TRBJ2-1; D unresolved. The CDR3 consists of 17 residues. Germline CDR1 is LGHNA and CDR2 is YSLEER. The CDR3 is CARSQDVAPVANNEQFF. CDR3 coding DNA: TGCGCCAGGAGCCAAGATGTGGCCCCTGTTGCAAACAATGAGCAGTTCTTC.

This clonotype was picked up a small number of times. The gene calls are TRBV7-2 and TRBJ2-7; the D gene could be TRBD1 or TRBD2 (8 bases each). From germline, CDR1 is SGHTA and CDR2 FQGNSA. Trimming removed 4 bases at V and 6 bases at J, with 16 bases between. The CDR3 runs to 14 residues. This CDR3 reads CASSSGGTGSEQYF. The CDR3 coding sequence is TGTGCCAGCAGCTCGGGAGGGACAGGCTCCGAGCAGTACTTC.

The CDR3 reads CASSDGDFNTGELFF. CDR3 in DNA: TGTGCCAGCAGTGACGGCGATTTCAACACCGGGGAGCTGTTTTTT. The V call is TRBV6-4, the J call TRBJ2-2; D not resolved. CDR1 and CDR2 (germline): MRHNA, SNTAGT. This CDR3 has 15 residues. V was cut by 2 bases and J by 2 bases, with 9 bases left in between.

Of note for this clonotype: Mismatch with germline at one junction end may stem from a read error. V usage is TRBV20-1 and J usage is TRBJ2-2; D gene ambiguous. The CDR3 runs to 13 residues. The germline gives CDR1 DFQATT, CDR2 SNEGSKA (reference sequence). The CDR3 sequence is CSSRDLITGELFF. The CDR3 DNA reads as TGCAGTTCTAGAGATCTCATAACCGGGGAGCTGTTTTTT.

In its sample, this clonotype was seen a few times. V is TRBV24-1 and J is TRBJ2-5; 9 bases fit TRBD1. Germline V gives CDR1 KGHDR, CDR2 SFDVKD. The CDR3 runs 15 residues. Unmatched junction bases numbered 3, after V lost 4 bases and J lost 1 base. In DNA form, the CDR3 reads TGTGCCACCAGTGAGCCGACAGGGGGCCAAGAGACCCAGTACTTC. Translating gives CATSEPTGGQETQYF.

The V call is TRBV5-6, the J call TRBJ2-5; 8 positions agree with TRBD1. The J call may be mistaken, given a closer DNA end match to TRBJ2-7. This CDR3 region has 14 residues. The germline gives CDR1 SGHDT, CDR2 YYEEEE. Here the CDR3 reads CASSFGQGWGEQYF. CDR3 coding DNA: TGTGCCAGCAGCTTTGGACAGGGATGGGGCGAGCAGTACTTC.